This entry features one T cell receptor (beta chain) sequence. This entry comes from a study of blood T cell repertoires in COVID-19. The trim removed 3 bases at V and 3 bases at J, leaving 3 bases unmatched. The V gene's germline CDR1 is SGDLS and CDR2 YYNGEE. This CDR3 has 13 residues. The protocol was immunoSEQ multiplex PCR, while the TCRdb copy is restricted to in-frame clones and leaves out a portion. The table has some 180,000 clones, 84% seen once. No more than 2 weeks before study entry, exposed participants had met a case of COVID-19. The specimen sequenced was PBMCs or T cells enriched from blood (not recorded which). This chain connects TRBV9 to TRBJ2-7; 7 bases map to TRBD1. This sequence was found in a woman aged 25 to 39 who had been exposed to COVID-19. The CDR3: CASSGGQNYEQYF. CDR3 sequence (DNA): TGTGCCAGCAGCGGGGGACAGAACTACGAGCAGTACTTC.